The 28 T cell receptor beta chains in this list originate from one sample, sequenced in a study of blood T cell repertoires in COVID-19 (dated by TCRdb to the early 2020s). Libraries came from the immunoSEQ multiplex PCR assay. What TCRdb holds here is the immuneACCESS table cut down to in-frame rearrangements. Part of the clones is not present; checked against another copy, under half of the missing clones reflect an unresolved V gene, and the others are unexplained. Recorded for this sample are roughly 30,000 clones; 84% of them occurred a single time. About 10% of the sample rests with the top ten. Sequences were obtained from peripheral blood. These receptor sequences come from a man of 80 years or more with active COVID-19.

The chain couples TRBV4-2 to TRBJ1-6; perhaps TRBD1 as D (5 bases). Trimming pared 1 base from V and 10 bases from J, leaving 17 bases between. The germline V gene encodes CDR1 LGHNA and CDR2 YNFKEQ. The CDR3 totals 16 residues. The CDR3 region has the DNA TGTGCCAGCAGCCAAGTTTCCCCCAGGGCCGAATCACCCCTCCACTTT. Translation gives CASSQVSPRAESPLHF.

This chain links TRBV6-6 with TRBJ1-4, with D perhaps matching TRBD1 (5 bases). The V end lost 2 bases, the J end lost 3 bases, and 13 bases lay between the germline ends. Germline loops: CDR1 MNHNY, CDR2 SVGAGI (reference sequence). This CDR3 contains 16 residues. The CDR3 loop reads CASSYPSGGANEKLFF. CDR3 sequence (DNA): TGTGCCAGCAGTTACCCTTCGGGGGGAGCTAATGAAAAACTGTTTTTT.

The chain carries TRBV11-2 and TRBJ2-7; TRBD1 might be the D (7 bases). This CDR3 spans 15 amino acids. Germline-derived CDR1 and CDR2 are SGHAT and FQNNGV. Trimming cost V 3 bases and J 6 bases, with 18 bases left between them. CDR3 sequence reads: CASSFDGAGGREQYF. The CDR3 DNA is TGTGCCAGCAGCTTCGACGGGGCAGGGGGGCGCGAGCAGTACTTC. Together with reference TRBV11-2 and TRBJ2-7, the CDR3 gives the full variable domain: EAGVAQSPRYKIIEKRQSVAFWCNPISGHATLYWYQQILGQGPKLLIQFQNNGVVDDSQLPKDRFSAERLKGVDSTLKIQPAKLEDSAVYLCASSFDGAGGREQYFGPGTRLTVT.

The V gene is TRBV5-8, the J gene TRBJ2-2; D uncertain. The CDR3 has 14 residues. Trimming cost V 4 bases and J 1 base, with 8 bases left between them. Germline values: CDR1 SGHTS, CDR2 YDEGEE. The CDR3 reads CASSLPGNTGELFF. CDR3 DNA sequence: TGTGCCAGCAGCCTGCCGGGGAACACCGGGGAGCTGTTTTTT. Full variable domain (rest looked up from reference TRBV5-8 and TRBJ2-2): EAGVTQSPTHLIKTRGQQATLRCSPISGHTSVYWYQQALGLGLQFLLWYDEGEERNRGNFPPRFSGRQFPNYSSELNVNALELEDSALYLCASSLPGNTGELFFGEGSRLTVL.

The chain links TRBV10-2 to TRBJ1-4; no clear D. V was shortened by 0 bases and J by 7 bases, with 12 bases between the two germline ends. Per the germline V gene, CDR1 is WSHSY and CDR2 is SAAADI. This CDR3 spans 15 amino acids. The CDR3 DNA follows: TGCGCCAGCAGTGAGTCGAAACTTAGGAGTGAAAAACTGTTTTTT. It is translated as CASSESKLRSEKLFF.

This clone was counted a few times. V and J are TRBV4-1 and TRBJ2-3, with 10 nucleotides matching TRBD2. Germline V lookup: CDR1 MGHRA, CDR2 YSYEKL. V trimming: 0 bases; J trimming: 4 bases; junction bases outside the gene matches: 4. CDR3 length equals 16 residues. CDR3 nucleotide sequence: TGCGCCAGCAGCCAAGATACAGCGGGGGGGGCAGATACGCAGTATTTT. It codes for CASSQDTAGGADTQYF.

The J gene is TRBJ2-7, the V gene TRBV6-5, with 8 bases aligning to TRBD1. This CDR3 comprises 15 residues. With V trimmed by 4 bases and J by 2 bases, 7 bases remained unmatched. Germline loops: CDR1 MNHEY, CDR2 SVGAGI. The CDR3 DNA is TGTGCCAGCAGTTCTTCCGGGACAGGCCCCTACGAGCAGTACTTC. Translating gives CASSSSGTGPYEQYF.

The chain couples TRBV6-4 to TRBJ1-6, with D tentatively TRBD1 (6 bases). The germline V and J ends were trimmed by 6 bases and 10 bases, with 19 bases remaining between them. This CDR3 is 15 amino acids long. Germline V gene lookup returns CDR1 MRHNA and CDR2 SNTAGT. CDR3 sequence (DNA): TGTGCCAGCAGCGAGTCAGCGGACAGCGCCTCACCCCTCCACTTT. It translates to CASSESADSASPLHF.

The chain recombines TRBV19 with TRBJ2-3; 7 nucleotides align to TRBD1. Germline V gene sequence: CDR1 LNHDA, CDR2 SQIVND (reference sequence). The length of the CDR3 is 14 residues. Unmatched junction bases numbered 3, after V lost 5 bases and J lost 1 base. The CDR3 loop reads CASSVGQGTDTQYF. CDR3 coding DNA: TGTGCCAGTAGTGTCGGACAGGGCACAGATACGCAGTATTTT.

This chain uses TRBV4-2 with TRBJ2-3; TRBD2 agrees at 11 bases. The V gene end was trimmed by 0 bases and the J gene end by 12 bases; junction bases not matched to a gene: 11. This CDR3 is 16 amino acids long. In germline, CDR1 is LGHNA, CDR2 YNFKEQ. The CDR3 is CASSQEGLAGGPPQYF. The CDR3 nucleotides read TGTGCCAGCAGCCAAGAGGGGCTAGCGGGGGGCCCGCCCCAGTATTTT.

V is TRBV20-1 and J is TRBJ1-1, with TRBD1 as a possible D gene (5 bases). Germline V gene lookup returns CDR1 DFQATT and CDR2 SNEGSKA (reference sequence). The CDR3 sequence is 14 residues long. The V and J ends lost 3 bases and 4 bases respectively, with 15 bases between them. The CDR3 DNA is TGCAGTGCTAGTGGCGCAGGGAGGTTCACTGAAGCTTTCTTT. Its translation is CSASGAGRFTEAFF.

The chain employs TRBV5-4 and TRBJ2-2; D not certain. Deletions cut 4 bases from V and 4 bases from J, with 11 bases between. This CDR3 region has 14 residues. From germline, CDR1 is SGHNT and CDR2 YYREEE (reference sequence). Written as DNA, the CDR3 is TGTGCCAGCAGCCCAGACACGGCCACCGGGGAGCTGTTTTTT. Residues: CASSPDTATGELFF.

The table lists this clone with a count of one. The gene calls are TRBV5-4 and TRBJ2-3, with D hard to call. The germline gives CDR1 SGHNT, CDR2 YYREEE (reference sequence). The V end was cut by 0 bases, the J end by 2 bases, with 7 bases between. This CDR3 has 14 amino acids. The CDR3 loop reads CASSLDPSTDTQYF. The CDR3 DNA is TGTGCCAGCAGCTTGGATCCATCCACAGATACGCAGTATTTT.

The chain employs TRBV7-9 and TRBJ1-1, with D perhaps TRBD1 (5 bases). Germline lookup yields CDR1 SEHNR and CDR2 FQNEAQ (reference sequence). The CDR3 runs to 14 residues. V lost 2 bases to trimming and J lost 3 bases, with 10 bases between them. CDR3 sequence (DNA): TGTGCCAGCAGCTTATCCACAGGTTACACTGAAGCTTTCTTT. It specifies CASSLSTGYTEAFF.

The rearrangement joins TRBV10-3 to TRBJ1-1, with D hard to call. This CDR3 comprises 12 residues. The V gene lost 0 bases and the J gene lost 4 bases, with 3 bases spanning the gap. CDR1 and CDR2 (germline): ENHRY, SYGVKD. In nucleotides, the CDR3 is TGTGCCATCAGTGAGTCGGCCACTGAAGCTTTCTTT. Its translation: CAISESATEAFF.

The chain couples TRBV4-1 to TRBJ2-3, with 9 bases fitting TRBD2. Germline loops: CDR1 MGHRA, CDR2 YSYEKL. The CDR3 loop spans 17 amino acids. J gave up 7 bases and V 0 bases, and 11 bases lay outside the gene matches. For the CDR3, the DNA is TGCGCCAGCAGCCAAGATCCCCCCAGCGGGGGGCGATATACGCAGTATTTT. This translates into CASSQDPPSGGRYTQYF.

V is TRBV2 and J is TRBJ1-5; 8 nucleotides match TRBD1. The germline V gene has CDR1 SNHLY and CDR2 FYNNEI. CDR3 length: 14 amino acids. V trimming: 6 bases; J trimming: 3 bases; junction bases outside the gene matches: 4. The CDR3 DNA follows: TGTGCCAGCAGGGACAGGGTCGCCAATCAGCCCCAGCATTTT. It encodes CASRDRVANQPQHF.

V gene TRBV19 combines with J gene TRBJ2-3, with 8 bases identical to TRBD1. After removal of 1 base from V and 0 bases from J, the junction contained 3 bases not matched to a gene. Germline V gives CDR1 LNHDA, CDR2 SQIVND (reference sequence). CDR3 size: 16 residues. The CDR3 DNA is TGTGCCAGTAGTATAGCGGGACAGGCGAGCACAGATACGCAGTATTTT. Translation gives CASSIAGQASTDTQYF.

V is TRBV4-1 and J is TRBJ1-1, with D tentatively TRBD1 (5 bases). V was pared by 5 bases and J by 1 base, with 17 bases between. The CDR3 is 16 residues long. Looked up from germline, CDR1 is MGHRA and CDR2 is YSYEKL. The CDR3 here is CASSLGQGGGNTEAFF. In DNA, the CDR3 is TGCGCCAGCAGCTTAGGCCAGGGAGGAGGGAACACTGAAGCTTTCTTT.

This chain uses TRBV27 with TRBJ1-5; no clear D. CDR3 length: 15 amino acids. Trimming removed 5 bases at V and 0 bases at J, with 11 bases between. In germline, CDR1 is MNHEY, CDR2 SMNVEV (reference sequence). CDR3 region: CASSPRGTSNQPQHF. CDR3 DNA sequence: TGTGCCAGCAGTCCACGGGGAACTAGCAATCAGCCCCAGCATTTT.

The genes are TRBV6-5 and TRBJ1-4; D perhaps matches TRBD1 (6 bases). This CDR3 is 14 amino acids long. Germline V gene data show CDR1 as MNHEY and CDR2 as SVGAGI. V lost 6 bases and J lost 6, with 14 bases in between. This CDR3 is CASSARTEYEKLFF. The CDR3 nucleotides read TGTGCCAGCAGCGCCCGGACAGAGTATGAAAAACTGTTTTTT.

DNA of the CDR3: TGCAGTGCCGGACAGGACTACGAGCAGTACTTC. It is translated as CSAGQDYEQYF. The V call is TRBV29-1, the J call TRBJ2-7, with 7 bases matching TRBD1. Germline assignment: CDR1 SQVTM and CDR2 ANQGSEA. The CDR3 contains 11 residues.

This clone turned up a few times. The chain couples TRBV5-1 to TRBJ2-7; 8 nucleotides match TRBD1. This CDR3 is 16 amino acids long. Germline CDR1 and CDR2: SGHRS and YFSETQ. V lost 4 bases to trimming and J lost 2 bases; unmatched junction nucleotides: 11. The CDR3 here is CASSTRTGTGPYEQYF. The CDR3 DNA reads TGCGCCAGCAGCACCCGCACCGGGACAGGACCCTACGAGCAGTACTTC.

The gene calls are TRBV9 and TRBJ2-2, with TRBD2 identical over 10 bases. The CDR3 length is 16 residues. V was pared by 3 bases and J by 3 bases, with 5 bases of the junction left unmatched. Germline CDR1 reads SGDLS; CDR2 reads YYNGEE. The CDR3 sequence: CASSDHGTSDTGELFF. CDR3 nucleotides: TGTGCCAGCAGCGACCACGGGACTAGCGACACCGGGGAGCTGTTTTTT.

The rearrangement uses TRBV11-2 and TRBJ2-1, with 11 bases matching TRBD2. Germline CDR1 and CDR2: SGHAT and FQNNGV. J lost 4 bases, V lost 5 bases, and 10 bases had no gene match. The CDR3 runs to 17 residues. The CDR3 DNA follows: TGTGCCAGCAGCCCTCGAGGACTAGCGGGCCCATACAATGAGCAGTTCTTC. Amino acid sequence: CASSPRGLAGPYNEQFF.

This rearrangement joins TRBV7-3 to TRBJ1-3, with 10 bases fitting TRBD1. Germline trimming cut 3 bases from V and 1 base from J; bases unmatched to any gene: 6. This CDR3 has 17 residues. CDR1 is SGHTA, CDR2 FQGTGA, per germline. Here the CDR3 DNA reads TGTGCCAGCAGCTTTGGGACAGGGGTAATTTCTGGAAACACCATATATTTT. Translating gives CASSFGTGVISGNTIYF.

The chain recombines TRBV27 with TRBJ1-1; 8 bases are a match to TRBD1. Germline V gene lookup returns CDR1 MNHEY and CDR2 SMNVEV (reference sequence). Trimming at V came to 5 bases and at J to 5 bases, leaving 10 bases not matched to a gene. This CDR3 contains 15 residues. This CDR3 reads CASSPARRGRTEAFF. The CDR3 region has the DNA TGTGCCAGCAGTCCTGCCCGCAGGGGGCGGACTGAAGCTTTCTTT.

The gene calls are TRBV30 and TRBJ2-3; weak D call: TRBD2 (5 bases). The CDR3 is made up of 14 amino acids. The V gene's germline CDR1 is GTSNPN and CDR2 SVGIG (reference sequence). Trimming took 4 bases from V and 4 from J, leaving 15 bases between them. CDR3 region: CAWKVWAGPDTQYF. CDR3 bases: TGTGCCTGGAAGGTCTGGGCGGGCCCAGATACGCAGTATTTT.